The clone carrying this T cell receptor (beta chain) was counted once. Its antigen is unknown. CDR3 size: 13 residues. The germline V gene has CDR1 SGHTA and CDR2 FQGNSA. This entry comes from a study of graft-versus-host responses after intestinal transplantation. Profiled with immunoSEQ multiplex PCR; TCRdb holds only in-frame clones, not every one. The data show 35,000 to 45,000 clones, 85% to 95% seen once. The sequence came from a human donor who was the organ donor for an intestinal transplant. This sequence joins TRBV7-2 and TRBJ2-5, with 7 bases identical to TRBD2. The assigned J gene may be wrong: the sequence end matches TRBJ2-7 better. Sequences were derived from unstimulated CD8+ T cells sorted from spleen or lymph node cells, sampled before transplant. The DNA of the CDR3 is TGTGCCAGCAGCTTCGGACTAGCCTACGAGCAGTACTTC. Residues: CASSFGLAYEQYF.